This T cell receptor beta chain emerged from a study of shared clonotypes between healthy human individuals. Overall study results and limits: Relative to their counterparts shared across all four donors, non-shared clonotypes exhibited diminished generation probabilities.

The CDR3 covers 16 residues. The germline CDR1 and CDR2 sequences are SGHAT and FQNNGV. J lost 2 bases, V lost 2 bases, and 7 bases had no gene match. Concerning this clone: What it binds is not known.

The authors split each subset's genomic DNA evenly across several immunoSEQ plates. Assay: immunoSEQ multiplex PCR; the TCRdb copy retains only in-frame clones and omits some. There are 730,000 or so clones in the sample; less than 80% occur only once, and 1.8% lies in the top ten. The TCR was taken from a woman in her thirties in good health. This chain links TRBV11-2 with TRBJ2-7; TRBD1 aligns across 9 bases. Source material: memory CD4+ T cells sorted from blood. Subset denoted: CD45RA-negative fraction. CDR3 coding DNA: TGTGCCAGCAGCTTACTCTGGACAGGGGCGACCTACGAGCAGTACTTC. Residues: CASSLLWTGATYEQYF.